The 2 T cell receptor beta chains listed next were all sequenced from one sample in a study of T cells in Graves' hyperthyroidism and ophthalmopathy. Researchers took RNA transcripts and amplified the TCR beta CDR3 regions from them. HTBI primers drove first-round RT-PCR of the TCR CDR3. MiXCR, run by TCRdb on the multiplex PCR reads, gives a single entry per CDR3 protein. The top ten hold approximately 8.2% of the sample, which has about 560,000 distinct CDR3 sequences, about 43% seen once. Sequencing was performed on peripheral blood or thyroid tissue (not recorded which). All receptors derive from a woman aged 18 to 35 with Graves' hyperthyroidism.

This clonotype occurred a few times. A read error may account for a junction end that differs from germline. The CDR3 DNA reads TGTGCTAGCAGCCGCCGAGGAGCATTTGAGGAGACCCAGTACTTC. Its protein is CASSRRGAFEETQYF. The chain is built from TRBV7-7 and TRBJ2-5, with unresolved D. Germline V lookup: CDR1 SSHAT, CDR2 FNYEAQ (reference sequence). This CDR3 has 15 amino acids.

This clonotype was seen repeatedly, ten times or more. The rearrangement joins TRBV29-1 to TRBJ1-5; D gene uncertain. This CDR3 has 14 residues. V dropped 1 base and J dropped 4 bases, with 11 bases sitting between them. CDR1 is SQVTM and CDR2 is ANQGSEA in the germline V gene. This CDR3 is CSVEVAGLNQPQHF. CDR3 coding DNA: TGCAGCGTTGAAGTGGCCGGACTGAATCAGCCCCAGCATTTT.